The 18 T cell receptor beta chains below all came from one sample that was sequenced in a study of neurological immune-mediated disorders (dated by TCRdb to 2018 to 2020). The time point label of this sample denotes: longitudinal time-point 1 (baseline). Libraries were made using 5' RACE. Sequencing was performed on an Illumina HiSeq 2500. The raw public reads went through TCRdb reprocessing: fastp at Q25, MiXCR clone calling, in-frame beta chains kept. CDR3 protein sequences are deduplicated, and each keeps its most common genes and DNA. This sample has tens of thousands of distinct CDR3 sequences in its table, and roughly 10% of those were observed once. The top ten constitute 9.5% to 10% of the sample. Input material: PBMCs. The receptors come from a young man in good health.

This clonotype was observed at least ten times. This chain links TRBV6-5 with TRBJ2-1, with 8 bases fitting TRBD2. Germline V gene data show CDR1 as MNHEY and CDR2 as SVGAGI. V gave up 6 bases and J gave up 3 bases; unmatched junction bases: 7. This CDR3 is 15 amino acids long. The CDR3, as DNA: TGTGCCAGCAGGAAAACAGGGACTAGCTACAATGAGCAGTTCTTC. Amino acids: CASRKTGTSYNEQFF.

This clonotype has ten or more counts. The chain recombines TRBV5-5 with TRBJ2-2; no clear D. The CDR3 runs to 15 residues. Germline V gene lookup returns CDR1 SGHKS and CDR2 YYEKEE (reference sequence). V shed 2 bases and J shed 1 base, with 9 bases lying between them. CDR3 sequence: CASSLLMLNTGELFF. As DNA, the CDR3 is TGTGCCAGCAGCTTACTAATGCTGAACACCGGGGAGCTGTTTTTT.

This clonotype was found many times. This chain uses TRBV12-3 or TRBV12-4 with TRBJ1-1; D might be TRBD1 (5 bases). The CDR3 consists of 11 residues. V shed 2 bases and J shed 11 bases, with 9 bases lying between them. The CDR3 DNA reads TGTGCCAGCAGTTTACCGGGGGGGGCTTTCTTT. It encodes CASSLPGGAFF.

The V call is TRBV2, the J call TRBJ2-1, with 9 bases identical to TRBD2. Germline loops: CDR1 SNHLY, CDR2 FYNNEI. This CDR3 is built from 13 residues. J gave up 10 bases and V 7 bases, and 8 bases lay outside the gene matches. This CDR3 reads CASKRSGRPEQFF. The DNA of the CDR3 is TGTGCCAGCAAGAGGAGCGGGAGGCCCGAGCAGTTCTTC.

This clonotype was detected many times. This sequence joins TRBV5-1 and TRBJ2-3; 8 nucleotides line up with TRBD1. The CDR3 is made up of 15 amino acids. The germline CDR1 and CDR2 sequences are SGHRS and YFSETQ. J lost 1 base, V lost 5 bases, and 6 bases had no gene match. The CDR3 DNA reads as TGCGCCAGCAGTTATGGACAGGGACGCACAGATACGCAGTATTTT. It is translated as CASSYGQGRTDTQYF.

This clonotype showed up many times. CDR3 region: CSARDLDRVYNEQFF. DNA of the CDR3: TGCAGTGCTAGAGATCTGGACAGGGTCTACAATGAGCAGTTCTTC. The chain joins TRBV20-1 to TRBJ2-1, with TRBD1 matching 8 bases. The germline V gene has CDR1 DFQATT and CDR2 SNEGSKA (reference sequence). The CDR3 runs 15 residues. The ends lost 0 bases at V and 3 bases at J; junction bases unmatched: 4.

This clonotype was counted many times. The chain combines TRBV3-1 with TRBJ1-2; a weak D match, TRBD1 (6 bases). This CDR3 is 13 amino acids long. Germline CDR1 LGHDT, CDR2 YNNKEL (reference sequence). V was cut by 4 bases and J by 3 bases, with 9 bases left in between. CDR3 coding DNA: TGTGCCAGCAGCCCCGGGACACACTATGGCTACACCTTC. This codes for CASSPGTHYGYTF.

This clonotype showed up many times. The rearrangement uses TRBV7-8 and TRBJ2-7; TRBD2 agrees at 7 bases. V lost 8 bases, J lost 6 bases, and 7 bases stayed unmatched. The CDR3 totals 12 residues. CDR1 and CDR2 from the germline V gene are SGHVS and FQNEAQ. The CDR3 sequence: CASGEGPLEQYF. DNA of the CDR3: TGTGCCAGCGGGGAGGGACCCCTCGAGCAGTACTTC.

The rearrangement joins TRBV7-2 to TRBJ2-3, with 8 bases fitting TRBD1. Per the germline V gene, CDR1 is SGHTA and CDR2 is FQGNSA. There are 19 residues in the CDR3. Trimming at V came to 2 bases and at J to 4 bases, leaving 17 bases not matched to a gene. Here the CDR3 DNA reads TGTGCCAGCAGCTTAAGGGGTGTGGGGGACAGGTGCCCCCCAGATACGCAGTATTTT. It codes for CASSLRGVGDRCPPDTQYF.

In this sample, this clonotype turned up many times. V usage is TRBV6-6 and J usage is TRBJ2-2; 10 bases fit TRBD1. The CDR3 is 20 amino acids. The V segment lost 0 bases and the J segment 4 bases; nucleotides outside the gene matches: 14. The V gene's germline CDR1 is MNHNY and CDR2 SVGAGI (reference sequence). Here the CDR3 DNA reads TGTGCCAGCAGTTACTCCGGACAGGGGGACCCGAGGCGTAGCACCGGGGAGCTGTTTTTT. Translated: CASSYSGQGDPRRSTGELFF.

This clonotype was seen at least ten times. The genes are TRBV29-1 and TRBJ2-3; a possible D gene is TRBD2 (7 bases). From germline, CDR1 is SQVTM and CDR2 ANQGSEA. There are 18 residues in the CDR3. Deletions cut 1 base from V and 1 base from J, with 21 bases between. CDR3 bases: TGCAGCGTTGAAGTAGGGGGGAGGGATCGGTACGGCACAGATACGCAGTATTTT. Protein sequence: CSVEVGGRDRYGTDTQYF.

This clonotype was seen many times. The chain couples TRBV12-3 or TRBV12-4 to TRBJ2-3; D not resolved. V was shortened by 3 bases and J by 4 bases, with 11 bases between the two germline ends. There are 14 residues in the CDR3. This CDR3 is CASSLSSAPDTQYF. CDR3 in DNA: TGTGCCAGCAGTTTGTCTTCAGCCCCAGATACGCAGTATTTT.

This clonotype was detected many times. The CDR3 bases are TGTGCCAGCAGCTTAGACGTCCACTTCACAGATACGCAGTATTTT. Encoded protein: CASSLDVHFTDTQYF. The chain uses TRBV7-2 and TRBJ2-3; D not resolved. V dropped 1 base and J dropped 2 bases, with 10 bases sitting between them. Looked up from germline, CDR1 is SGHTA and CDR2 is FQGNSA. CDR3 length equals 15 residues.

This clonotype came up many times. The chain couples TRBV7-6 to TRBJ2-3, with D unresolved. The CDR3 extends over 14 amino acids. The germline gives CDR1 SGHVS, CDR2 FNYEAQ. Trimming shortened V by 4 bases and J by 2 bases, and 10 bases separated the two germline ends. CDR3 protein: CASSYSDTTDTQYF. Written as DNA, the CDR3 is TGTGCCAGCAGCTACAGTGACACCACAGATACGCAGTATTTT.

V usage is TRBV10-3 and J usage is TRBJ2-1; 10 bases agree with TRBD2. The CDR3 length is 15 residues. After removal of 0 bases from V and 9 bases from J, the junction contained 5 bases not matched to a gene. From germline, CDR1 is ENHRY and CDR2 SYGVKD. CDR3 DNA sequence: TGTGCCATCAGTGAGTCCCCGGGACTAGCGATTGAGCAGTTCTTC. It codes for CAISESPGLAIEQFF.

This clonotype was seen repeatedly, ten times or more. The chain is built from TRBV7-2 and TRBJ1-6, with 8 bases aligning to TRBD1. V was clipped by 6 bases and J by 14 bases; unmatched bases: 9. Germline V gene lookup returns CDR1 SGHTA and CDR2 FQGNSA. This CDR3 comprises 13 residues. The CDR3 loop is CASRDRGPGSLHF. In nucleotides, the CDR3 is TGTGCCAGCAGAGACAGGGGACCAGGGTCCCTCCACTTT.

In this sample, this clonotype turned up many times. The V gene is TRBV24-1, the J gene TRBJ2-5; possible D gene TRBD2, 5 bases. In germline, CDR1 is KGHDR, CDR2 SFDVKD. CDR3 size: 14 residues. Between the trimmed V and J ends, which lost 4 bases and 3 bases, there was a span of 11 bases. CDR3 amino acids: CATSESPGKETQYF. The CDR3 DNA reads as TGTGCCACCAGTGAATCCCCGGGAAAAGAGACCCAGTACTTC.

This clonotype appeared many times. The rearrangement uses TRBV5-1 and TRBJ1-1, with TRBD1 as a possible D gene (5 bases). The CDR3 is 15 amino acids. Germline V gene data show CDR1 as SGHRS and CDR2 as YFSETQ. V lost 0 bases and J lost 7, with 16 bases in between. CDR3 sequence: CASSLGRGVRGEAFF. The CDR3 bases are TGCGCCAGCAGCTTGGGTCGAGGGGTGAGGGGTGAAGCTTTCTTT.